Detailed here is one TCR beta chain. Its specificity is unknown. Germline lookup yields CDR1 SGHTA and CDR2 FQGNSA. V shed 0 bases and J 2 bases; nucleotides not matched to a gene: 11. The CDR3 totals 18 residues. The data were obtained in a study of human T cells and chemical hapten exposure. A single record per CDR3 protein comes from TCRdb applying MiXCR to the RACE reads. The sample lists approximately 350,000 distinct CDR3 sequences, 5.5% to 8% occurring once. Study-level points and caveats: Expanded TCRs showed more large CDR3 clusters than pre-sensitization or healthy control sets. Sensitizing to DPC left TCRs with a frequency above 1 in 1000 unaltered.

Time point given: patch test 1, 2 weeks after DPC sensitization. Treatment in this sample: therapeutic diphenylcyclopropenone sensitization with weekly scalp DPC. Alopecia patients, 18 to 70 years old and DPC-suitable, served as donors. The receptor's source is a woman aged 18-29 years with alopecia areata. Some clones in this sample may be carry-over from other donors' samples. This material consisted of whole blood, taken in connection with sensitization to the hapten diphenylcyclopropenone (DPC). J is TRBJ2-5 and V is TRBV7-2, with TRBD2 identical over 8 bases. The CDR3 spells CASSLAPGLEFLQETQYF. The CDR3 DNA follows: TGTGCCAGCAGCTTAGCCCCGGGACTAGAGTTTCTACAAGAGACCCAGTACTTC.